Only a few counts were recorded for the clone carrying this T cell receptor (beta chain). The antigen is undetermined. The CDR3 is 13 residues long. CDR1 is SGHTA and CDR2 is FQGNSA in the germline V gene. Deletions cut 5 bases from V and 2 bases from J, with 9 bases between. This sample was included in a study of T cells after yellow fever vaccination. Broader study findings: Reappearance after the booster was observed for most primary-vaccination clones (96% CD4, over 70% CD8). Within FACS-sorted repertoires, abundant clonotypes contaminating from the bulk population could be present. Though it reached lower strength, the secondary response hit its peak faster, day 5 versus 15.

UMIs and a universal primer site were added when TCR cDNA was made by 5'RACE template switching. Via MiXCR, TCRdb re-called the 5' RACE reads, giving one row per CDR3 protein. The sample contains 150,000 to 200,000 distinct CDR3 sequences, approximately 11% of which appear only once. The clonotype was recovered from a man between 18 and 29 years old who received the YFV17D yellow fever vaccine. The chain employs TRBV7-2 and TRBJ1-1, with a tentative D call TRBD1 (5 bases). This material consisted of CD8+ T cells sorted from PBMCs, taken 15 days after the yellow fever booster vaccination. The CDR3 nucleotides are TGTGCCAGCAGCACGACAGTTAACACTGAAGCTTTCTTT. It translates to CASSTTVNTEAFF. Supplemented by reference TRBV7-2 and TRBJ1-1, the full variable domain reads GAGVSQSPSNKVTEKGKDVELRCDPISGHTALYWYRQSLGQGLEFLIYFQGNSAPDKSGLPSDRFSAERTGGSVSTLTIQRTQQEDSAVYLCASSTTVNTEAFFGQGTRLTVV.